These T cell receptor beta chains were read from a single sample in a study of post-analysis software for immune sequencing data. One entry per CDR3 protein results from TCRdb running MiXCR on the PCR reads. The sample lists about 500,000 distinct CDR3 sequences, nearly 45% occurring once. Sequences were obtained from blood. These receptors were collected from a girl aged 10 to 17 with multiple sclerosis. Both conserved end residues are trimmed from each CDR3.

j_gene: TRBJ2-1
v_gene: TRBV7-2
CDR3aa: ASSPQGFYNEQF

j_gene: TRBJ2-1
v_gene: TRBV12-3/TRBV12-4
CDR3aa: ASSPGTGVYNEQF

j_gene: TRBJ2-5
v_gene: TRBV12-3/TRBV12-4
CDR3aa: ATRRTLQETQY

j_gene: TRBJ2-3
v_gene: TRBV12-3/TRBV12-4
CDR3aa: ASSQGRTSPAGTDTQY

j_gene: TRBJ2-1
v_gene: TRBV20-1
CDR3aa: SATTGLAGYNEQF

j_gene: TRBJ2-3
v_gene: TRBV27
CDR3aa: ASIKRGTDTQY

j_gene: TRBJ2-1
v_gene: TRBV2
CDR3aa: ASSNARAGTSGNNEQF

j_gene: TRBJ1-2
v_gene: TRBV28
CDR3aa: ASIPGLNYGYT

j_gene: TRBJ2-3
v_gene: TRBV7-9
CDR3aa: ASVNSGTDTQY

j_gene: TRBJ2-1
v_gene: TRBV4-2
CDR3aa: ASSQPSGLYNEQF

j_gene: NA
v_gene: TRBV20-1
CDR3aa: SAGGLADPYEQY

j_gene: TRBJ2-7
v_gene: TRBV9
CDR3aa: ASSVAETGIIGSYEQY

j_gene: TRBJ1-5
v_gene: TRBV5-1
CDR3aa: ASSKMGGDQPQH

j_gene: TRBJ2-3
v_gene: TRBV5-1
CDR3aa: ASSTRVQGSGTDTQY

j_gene: TRBJ2-5
v_gene: TRBV19
CDR3aa: ASSPSTLNNEQY

j_gene: TRBJ2-1
v_gene: TRBV10-3
CDR3aa: AISGGLSPYNEQF

j_gene: NA
v_gene: TRBV7-9
CDR3aa: ASSLDPGLAGVSSYEQY

j_gene: TRBJ2-3
v_gene: TRBV10-3
CDR3aa: AISEAGTSGRATDTQY

j_gene: TRBJ2-3
v_gene: TRBV28
CDR3aa: ASSSPGGQGTDTQY

j_gene: TRBJ2-5
v_gene: TRBV29-1
CDR3aa: SVAGTGGVYEQY

j_gene: TRBJ2-1
v_gene: TRBV29-1
CDR3aa: SVEGYSKTNNEQF

j_gene: TRBJ1-2
v_gene: TRBV7-2
CDR3aa: ASTKGTDYGYT

j_gene: NA
v_gene: TRBV28
CDR3aa: ASRARLSEQY

j_gene: TRBJ1-5
v_gene: TRBV12-3/TRBV12-4
CDR3aa: ASSLALRQPQH

j_gene: TRBJ2-7
v_gene: TRBV9
CDR3aa: ASSVDTSGTYEQY

j_gene: TRBJ1-2
v_gene: TRBV4-2
CDR3aa: ASSQSLDYGYT

j_gene: TRBJ2-7
v_gene: TRBV20-1
CDR3aa: SARSLSGSVYEQY

j_gene: TRBJ1-2
v_gene: TRBV3-1
CDR3aa: ASSPGTGREKGYT

j_gene: TRBJ2-7
v_gene: TRBV20-1
CDR3aa: SAREGQGKSSYEQY

j_gene: TRBJ2-5
v_gene: TRBV7-9
CDR3aa: ASSLVSGTSGSPTGGQY

j_gene: TRBJ1-2
v_gene: TRBV7-2
CDR3aa: ASSLTQRQYGHT

j_gene: TRBJ2-1
v_gene: TRBV7-3
CDR3aa: ASSPQGTANEQF

j_gene: TRBJ2-7
v_gene: TRBV29-1
CDR3aa: SAQGDSGRTTYEQY

j_gene: TRBJ2-1
v_gene: TRBV7-9
CDR3aa: ASSGHLAGGPHNEQF

j_gene: TRBJ2-1
v_gene: TRBV7-8
CDR3aa: ASSLAGLPNEQF

j_gene: TRBJ1-1
v_gene: TRBV15
CDR3aa: ATSRDRSGGRKAF

j_gene: TRBJ2-1
v_gene: TRBV20-1
CDR3aa: SARKQREGGDQETQF

j_gene: NA
v_gene: TRBV12-3/TRBV12-4
CDR3aa: ASSLTGTGGEQY

j_gene: TRBJ1-4
v_gene: TRBV5-6
CDR3aa: ASSFAGEPNEKLF

j_gene: TRBJ1-1
v_gene: TRBV12-3/TRBV12-4
CDR3aa: ASSLKAPNTEAF

j_gene: TRBJ2-5
v_gene: TRBV20-1
CDR3aa: SARVWRGGGMTREQY